The 23 T cell receptor beta chains below all came from one sample that was sequenced in a study of shared clonotypes between healthy human individuals. Libraries were prepared by immunoSEQ multiplex PCR; TCRdb keeps only in-frame clonotypes and omits some of them. The profile shows over a million clones, roughly 96% of them singletons. Sequenced: naive CD4+ T cells sorted from blood. Indicated subset: CD45RA+ positively selected. Every receptor here comes from a young man in good health.

In the case of this clone: The same CDR3 also results from other DNA sequences found in this sample. The chain employs TRBV18 and TRBJ2-1; D remains unclear. There are 13 residues in the CDR3. V was trimmed by 6 bases and J by 0 bases, leaving 6 bases between them. Germline V gene data show CDR1 as KGHSH and CDR2 as LQKENI. The CDR3 coding sequence is TGTGCCAGCTCCCTTAGCTCCTACAATGAGCAGTTCTTC. It yields the protein CASSLSSYNEQFF.

The chain carries TRBV28 and TRBJ2-5; no reliable D call. CDR3 length equals 14 residues. Trimming took off 6 bases at V and 2 bases at J, with 13 bases between the two ends. Germline V gives CDR1 MDHEN, CDR2 SYDVKM. CDR3 sequence: CASSPPQQQETQYF. The CDR3 region has the DNA TGTGCCAGCAGCCCACCCCAACAGCAAGAGACCCAGTACTTC.

CDR3 amino acids: CASSRKGETGTGPYEQYF. CDR3 in DNA: TGTGCCAGCAGCCGAAAAGGAGAGACCGGGACAGGTCCCTACGAGCAGTACTTC. The rearrangement uses TRBV9 and TRBJ2-7; TRBD1 matches 8 bases. The CDR3 length is 18 residues. Per the germline V gene, CDR1 is SGDLS and CDR2 is YYNGEE. V lost 4 bases, J lost 2 bases, and 17 bases stayed unmatched.

V and J are TRBV7-9 and TRBJ2-3; tentatively, D is TRBD1 or TRBD2 (5 bases each). The V end was cut by 5 bases, the J end by 5 bases, with 20 bases between. The germline V gene encodes CDR1 SEHNR and CDR2 FQNEAQ (reference sequence). This CDR3 is 16 amino acids long. The CDR3 DNA reads as TGTGCCAGCAGCCCCCACAAAAGGGACCGGGGAGATACGCAGTATTTT. As protein: CASSPHKRDRGDTQYF.

This rearrangement joins TRBV5-4 to TRBJ2-2, with a possible D match to TRBD1 (5 bases). V was pared by 4 bases and J by 2 bases, with 15 bases between. The germline gives CDR1 SGHNT, CDR2 YYREEE (reference sequence). This CDR3 has 16 residues. The CDR3 DNA reads as TGTGCCAGCAGCCCACCCCGGCAGGGTAACACCGGGGAGCTGTTTTTT. It encodes CASSPPRQGNTGELFF.

The chain combines TRBV1 with TRBJ1-4; the table names TRBD1, a call not compared with the DNA. TRBV1 is noted as a pseudogene. The CDR3 spans 18 residues. As DNA, the CDR3 is TGCACCAGCAGCACCCGAAGGAACAGGGCTACAACTAATGAAAAACTGTTTTTT. This sequence encodes CTSSTRRNRATTNEKLFF.

The chain joins TRBV28 to TRBJ2-7, with a weak D call TRBD1 (6 bases). Germline CDR1 MDHEN, CDR2 SYDVKM. Trimming removed 5 bases from V and 2 bases from J, with 16 bases in between. The CDR3 totals 15 residues. The CDR3 DNA sequence: TGTGCCAGCAGTGGAACGACAGGATTTGCCTACGAGCAGTACTTC. It translates to CASSGTTGFAYEQYF.

The chain has TRBV7-8 and TRBJ2-5, with 9 bases lining up with TRBD2. J was trimmed by 4 bases and V by 1 base; bases with no gene match: 4. The CDR3 sequence is 15 residues long. Germline V gene data show CDR1 as SGHVS and CDR2 as FQNEAQ. The CDR3 is CASSLVAGGLETQYF. CDR3 in DNA: TGTGCCAGCAGCTTAGTCGCGGGAGGGTTAGAGACCCAGTACTTC.

V usage is TRBV7-9 and J usage is TRBJ2-7, with D maybe TRBD1 (6 bases). Trimming stripped 3 bases from V and 5 bases from J, with 14 bases between. Per the germline V gene, CDR1 is SEHNR and CDR2 is FQNEAQ (reference sequence). There are 14 residues in the CDR3. CDR3 residues: CASSFGGASNEQYF. CDR3 nucleotide sequence: TGTGCCAGCAGCTTTGGGGGCGCGAGTAACGAGCAGTACTTC.

This chain uses TRBV9 with TRBJ2-1, with 8 positions matching TRBD2. Germline V gives CDR1 SGDLS, CDR2 YYNGEE. Trimming at V came to 3 bases and at J to 4 bases, leaving 6 bases not matched to a gene. This CDR3 has 15 amino acids. The CDR3 protein is CASSATGGPYNEQFF. DNA of the CDR3: TGTGCCAGCAGCGCCACGGGAGGGCCATACAATGAGCAGTTCTTC.

V gene TRBV27 combines with J gene TRBJ2-3, with D possibly TRBD2 on 6 matching bases. Germline assignment: CDR1 MNHEY and CDR2 SMNVEV (reference sequence). Trimming took 7 bases from V and 0 from J, leaving 29 bases between them. The CDR3 has 20 residues. CDR3 DNA: TGTGCCAGCACCCCTCCCCCTAGGAGGGGCCTAGGGTTAAGCACAGATACGCAGTATTTT. This sequence encodes CASTPPPRRGLGLSTDTQYF.

The chain is built from TRBV10-3 and TRBJ2-2; TRBD1 is a possible D gene (6 bases). Trimming stripped 6 bases from V and 6 bases from J, with 11 bases between. Germline CDR1 reads ENHRY; CDR2 reads SYGVKD. The CDR3 runs 13 residues. CDR3 loop: CAIRNRESGELFF. In DNA form, the CDR3 reads TGTGCCATCAGGAACAGGGAGTCCGGGGAGCTGTTTTTT.

The chain uses TRBV2 and TRBJ2-7; D possibly uses TRBD1 or TRBD2 (5 bases each). This CDR3 is 14 amino acids long. Germline V gene lookup returns CDR1 SNHLY and CDR2 FYNNEI. Trimming took 5 bases from V and 3 from J, leaving 14 bases between them. The DNA for the CDR3 is TGTGCCAGCAGTCCCGGGACGGGGAACTACGAGCAGTACTTC. Protein sequence: CASSPGTGNYEQYF.

The genes are TRBV5-1 and TRBJ2-7; weak D call: TRBD1 (6 bases). V was trimmed by 0 bases and J by 2 bases, leaving 12 bases between them. Germline V gene sequence: CDR1 SGHRS, CDR2 YFSETQ. CDR3 length: 15 amino acids. CDR3 amino acids: CASSLGVGATYEQYF. Here the CDR3 DNA reads TGCGCCAGCAGCTTGGGAGTGGGGGCCACCTACGAGCAGTACTTC. The variable domain in full, with the rest retrieved from reference TRBV5-1 and TRBJ2-7, is KAGVTQTPRYLIKTRGQQVTLSCSPISGHRSVSWYQQTPGQGLQFLFEYFSETQRNKGNFPGRFSGRQFSNSRSEMNVSTLELGDSALYLCASSLGVGATYEQYFGPGTRLTVT.

The chain employs TRBV9 and TRBJ2-1, with TRBD2 matching 14 bases. CDR3 length: 14 residues. The germline V gene encodes CDR1 SGDLS and CDR2 YYNGEE. The V segment lost 8 bases and the J segment 8 bases; nucleotides outside the gene matches: 6. CDR3 in DNA: TGTGCCAGTACCGGGACTAGCGGGAGTGATGAGCAGTTCTTC. Translating it yields CASTGTSGSDEQFF.

This chain connects TRBV5-1 to TRBJ2-1, with 10 bases lining up with TRBD1. The germline V gene encodes CDR1 SGHRS and CDR2 YFSETQ. V lost 2 bases, J lost 4 bases, and 9 bases stayed unmatched. The length of the CDR3 is 17 residues. The CDR3 sequence is CASSLDRGRPPYNEQFF. CDR3 sequence (DNA): TGCGCCAGCAGCTTAGACAGGGGGCGCCCCCCATACAATGAGCAGTTCTTC. Filled out from reference TRBV5-1 and TRBJ2-1, the complete variable domain reads KAGVTQTPRYLIKTRGQQVTLSCSPISGHRSVSWYQQTPGQGLQFLFEYFSETQRNKGNFPGRFSGRQFSNSRSEMNVSTLELGDSALYLCASSLDRGRPPYNEQFFGPGTRLTVL.

This clone has only one observation. This chain joins TRBV9 and TRBJ2-1; D might be TRBD2 (6 bases). The CDR3 runs 15 residues. Trimming removed 1 base at V and 7 bases at J, with 15 bases between. Germline CDR1 is SGDLS and CDR2 is YYNGEE. The CDR3 DNA is TGTGCCAGCAGCGTATCTCACGGGAGTGGTAATGAGCAGTTCTTC. As protein: CASSVSHGSGNEQFF.

This sequence joins TRBV6-5 and TRBJ1-1, with D uncertain. The germline V and J ends were trimmed by 6 bases and 6 bases, with 14 bases remaining between them. Germline assignment: CDR1 MNHEY and CDR2 SVGAGI. This CDR3 spans 13 amino acids. The CDR3 here is CASRRQIVSEAFF. The CDR3 DNA is TGTGCCAGCAGAAGGCAGATTGTTTCTGAAGCTTTCTTT.

This clone showed up just once. V and J are TRBV5-1 and TRBJ2-7; D is unclear. The germline V gene has CDR1 SGHRS and CDR2 YFSETQ. The CDR3 length is 13 residues. Between the trimmed V and J ends, which lost 4 bases and 2 bases, there was a span of 10 bases. The DNA of the CDR3 is TGCGCCAGCAGCCCAGGCTGGGCCTACGAGCAGTACTTC. This gives the protein CASSPGWAYEQYF.

The chain couples TRBV10-2 to TRBJ2-1, with TRBD2 matching over 11 bases. Germline CDR1 reads WSHSY; CDR2 reads SAAADI. CDR3 size: 15 residues. V lost 3 bases to trimming and J lost 6 bases; unmatched junction nucleotides: 4. CDR3: CASSDRTSGLNEQFF. As DNA, the CDR3 is TGCGCCAGCAGTGACCGGACTAGCGGGCTCAATGAGCAGTTCTTC.

The rearrangement links TRBV9 to TRBJ2-2, with 7 bases aligning to TRBD1. V gave up 4 bases and J gave up 4 bases; unmatched junction bases: 1. The germline CDR1 and CDR2 sequences are SGDLS and YYNGEE. This CDR3 has 13 residues. In nucleotides, the CDR3 is TGTGCCAGCAGCAGGGGGCCCACCGGGGAGCTGTTTTTT. The encoded protein is CASSRGPTGELFF.

The V call is TRBV6-5, the J call TRBJ1-4; D gene uncertain. CDR3 length: 15 amino acids. The V end lost 0 bases, the J end lost 6 bases, and 11 bases lay between the germline ends. Per germline, CDR1 MNHEY and CDR2 SVGAGI. For the CDR3, the DNA is TGTGCCAGCAGTTACTCTGCAGTAGTGCATGAAAAACTGTTTTTT. Translation: CASSYSAVVHEKLFF.

The chain uses TRBV15 and TRBJ1-2; D ambiguous. The CDR3 is made up of 15 amino acids. The V and J ends lost 1 base and 2 bases respectively, with 11 bases between them. Germline assignment: CDR1 LNHNV and CDR2 YYDKDF (reference sequence). The CDR3 loop reads CATSRGLTSNYGYTF. The CDR3 coding sequence is TGTGCCACCAGCAGAGGCCTTACAAGCAACTATGGCTACACCTTC.